This T cell receptor beta chain was sequenced for a study of T cell responses to AZD1222 COVID-19 vaccine. Study-level points and caveats: After the peak T cell response, and only then, were repertoires sampled. Females outnumbered males among donors, who were mostly white British; clonal diversity was possibly underestimated.

It was second doses at about 4 or about 12 weeks that were pooled. About this clone itself: Its antigen is as yet unknown.

Trimming took 11 bases from V and 5 from J, leaving 9 bases between them. The CDR3 contains 10 residues. The data were produced by immunoSEQ multiplex PCR, yet TCRdb's version contains in-frame clones alone and is incomplete. The repertoire holds approximately 120,000 clones, with 80% to 90% as singletons. This chain links TRBV23-1 with TRBJ1-1; D ambiguous. TRBV23-1 is sorted into the ORF group, with uncertain function. Source: peripheral blood, taken 28 days after the second AZD1222 dose. This clonotype was obtained from an adult who received the AZD1222 COVID-19 vaccine. CDR3 region: CAPWKTEAFF. The CDR3, as DNA: TGCGCCCCGTGGAAAACTGAAGCTTTCTTT.